The 32 T cell receptor beta chains reported below all come from one sample, sequenced in a study of shared clonotypes between healthy human individuals. Sequencing used immunoSEQ multiplex PCR; TCRdb keeps in-frame clones, though not all of them. The sample holds 400,000 to 550,000 clones, roughly 78% seen once. The sample was PBMCs. The receptors originated from a woman aged 40-49 years in good health. Some clones in this sample may be carry-over from other donors' samples.

The chain links TRBV7-3 to TRBJ2-3, with D perhaps matching TRBD1 (5 bases). CDR1 SGHTA and CDR2 FQGTGA come from the germline V gene. Trimming left V 1 base short and J 2 bases short, with 16 bases between. CDR3 length equals 17 residues. In nucleotides, the CDR3 is TGTGCCAGCAGCTTAAGGGGCAGGCTAGGTCTCACAGATACGCAGTATTTT. Translated, it gives CASSLRGRLGLTDTQYF. The full variable domain, completed using reference TRBV7-3 and TRBJ2-3, is GAGVSQTPSNKVTEKGKYVELRCDPISGHTALYWYRQSLGQGPEFLIYFQGTGAADDSGLPNDRFFAVRPEGSVSTLKIQRTERGDSAVYLCASSLRGRLGLTDTQYFGPGTRLTVL.

The chain couples TRBV2 to TRBJ2-1, with D hard to call. Trimming took off 4 bases at V and 0 bases at J, with 10 bases between the two ends. Looked up from germline, CDR1 is SNHLY and CDR2 is FYNNEI. CDR3 size: 15 residues. The CDR3 spells CASSVMKSSYNEQFF. CDR3 DNA: TGTGCCAGCAGTGTAATGAAGAGCTCCTACAATGAGCAGTTCTTC. The full variable domain, with the rest looked up from reference TRBV2 and TRBJ2-1, is EPEVTQTPSHQVTQMGQEVILRCVPISNHLYFYWYRQILGQKVEFLVSFYNNEISEKSEIFDDQFSVERPDGSNFTLKIRSTKLEDSAMYFCASSVMKSSYNEQFFGPGTRLTVL.

In nucleotides, the CDR3 is TGTGCCAGAAGCTTGGCAGCGAACACCGGGGAGCTGTTTTTT. This encodes CARSLAANTGELFF. The chain has TRBV5-3 and TRBJ2-2; no firm D call. TRBV5-3 is an open reading frame whose function is uncertain. This CDR3 is 14 amino acids long. Trimming took 0 bases from V and 0 from J, leaving 3 bases between them.

To note about this clone: This specimen includes other DNA sequences encoding the same CDR3. The rearrangement joins TRBV7-3 to TRBJ2-5; 12 bases map to TRBD2. Germline CDR1 reads SGHTA; CDR2 reads FQGTGA. V dropped 5 bases and J dropped 5; count of bases not matched to a gene: 3. The CDR3 is 14 residues long. CDR3 in DNA: TGTGCCAGCAGCCCGGGGACTAGCGGGGAGACCCAGTACTTC. Encoded protein: CASSPGTSGETQYF.

The chain has TRBV7-9 and TRBJ2-5, with a weak D call TRBD1 (6 bases). Trimming removed 5 bases at V and 2 bases at J, with 9 bases between. Germline V gene data show CDR1 as SEHNR and CDR2 as FQNEAQ (reference sequence). This CDR3 is 13 amino acids long. The CDR3 here is CASSPDSQETQYF. The CDR3 coding sequence is TGTGCCAGCAGCCCGGACAGTCAAGAGACCCAGTACTTC.

This sequence joins TRBV7-9 and TRBJ1-2; TRBD1 might be the D (5 bases). V lost 3 bases to trimming and J lost 7 bases, with 12 bases between them. Germline CDR1 is SEHNR and CDR2 is FQNEAQ (reference sequence). CDR3 length equals 13 residues. In nucleotides, the CDR3 is TGTGCCAGCAGCTTGGCCAGGGATAGTGGCTACACCTTC. Encoded protein: CASSLARDSGYTF. Looking up the rest from reference TRBV7-9 and TRBJ1-2 gives the full variable domain: DTGVSQNPRHKITKRGQNVTFRCDPISEHNRLYWYRQTLGQGPEFLTYFQNEAQLEKSRLLSDRFSAERPKGSFSTLEIQRTEQGDSAMYLCASSLARDSGYTFGSGTRLTVV.

V usage is TRBV2 and J usage is TRBJ2-5; no reliable D call. TRBJ2-7 explains the end of the DNA better; the J call may be wrong. Germline V gives CDR1 SNHLY, CDR2 FYNNEI. This CDR3 is built from 12 residues. CDR3 protein: CASSWDSYEQYF. The CDR3 nucleotides are TGTGCCAGCAGTTGGGACTCCTACGAGCAGTACTTC.

V gene TRBV6-6 combines with J gene TRBJ2-1; 9 bases are shared with TRBD2. Germline lookup yields CDR1 MNHNY and CDR2 SVGAGI (reference sequence). Trimming cost V 0 bases and J 5 bases; bases outside gene matches: 5. CDR3 length equals 16 residues. CDR3 residues: CASSYSASGMHNEQFF. As DNA, the CDR3 is TGTGCCAGCAGTTACTCAGCTAGCGGGATGCACAATGAGCAGTTCTTC.

The chain carries TRBV23-1 and TRBJ1-2; possible D gene TRBD1, 5 bases. TRBV23-1 is identified as an open reading frame with a role that is uncertain. The germline V and J ends were trimmed by 2 bases and 2 bases, with 9 bases remaining between them. The CDR3 totals 14 residues. The CDR3 loop is CASSQGTANYGYTF. The CDR3 DNA sequence: TGCGCCAGCAGTCAAGGGACGGCGAACTATGGCTACACCTTC.

CDR3 coding DNA: TGTGCCAGCAGCGTAAGAAGTCAGGGAAGGAACACTGAAGCTTTCTTT. Translating gives CASSVRSQGRNTEAFF. This chain connects TRBV9 to TRBJ1-1, with D tentatively TRBD1 (5 bases). The V end lost 1 base, the J end lost 1 base, and 14 bases lay between the germline ends. CDR3 length equals 16 residues. The germline gives CDR1 SGDLS, CDR2 YYNGEE.

This chain connects TRBV5-4 to TRBJ2-7; D may be TRBD1 or TRBD2 (5 bases each). Per germline, CDR1 SGHNT and CDR2 YYREEE (reference sequence). CDR3 length: 14 residues. Deletions cut 5 bases from V and 4 bases from J, with 16 bases between. DNA of the CDR3: TGTGCCAGCAGTTTGCCGGGACCCAAATACGAGCAGTACTTC. Amino acid sequence: CASSLPGPKYEQYF.

The V and J genes are TRBV27 and TRBJ2-7; no clear D. Germline loops: CDR1 MNHEY, CDR2 SMNVEV (reference sequence). The CDR3 sequence is 14 residues long. V lost 7 bases and J lost 7, with 20 bases in between. Here the CDR3 DNA reads TGTGCCAGCATCACTGGTAACTGCCTCGCGGAGCAGTACTTC. Its protein product is CASITGNCLAEQYF.

The chain links TRBV27 to TRBJ1-4; TRBD1 agrees at 9 bases. This CDR3 region has 14 residues. With 11 bases clipped from V and 0 bases from J, the junction kept 4 bases outside the gene matches. The V gene's germline CDR1 is MNHEY and CDR2 SMNVEV (reference sequence). The CDR3 bases are TGTGCCGCGGGACAGGGAACAACTAATGAAAAACTGTTTTTT. The encoded protein is CAAGQGTTNEKLFF.

CDR3 DNA sequence: TGTGCCAGCACCCCCCTTGGCAGGGCAGAACGGGCTAACACTGAAGCTTTCTTT. This sequence encodes CASTPLGRAERANTEAFF. V gene TRBV7-9 combines with J gene TRBJ1-1; maybe TRBD1 (5 bases). The length of the CDR3 is 18 residues. Per the germline V gene, CDR1 is SEHNR and CDR2 is FQNEAQ (reference sequence). V dropped 7 bases and J dropped 2 bases, with 26 bases sitting between them.

The V and J genes are TRBV28 and TRBJ2-5, with 12 bases lining up with TRBD2. Per germline, CDR1 MDHEN and CDR2 SYDVKM. This CDR3 has 14 residues. V lost 5 bases and J lost 5; bases outside the gene matches: 3. The CDR3 here is CASSRLAGVETQYF. The DNA of the CDR3 is TGTGCCAGCAGTCGACTAGCGGGAGTGGAGACCCAGTACTTC.

This chain links TRBV6-1 with TRBJ2-3; D may be TRBD1 (5 bases). Trimming left V 2 bases short and J 5 bases short, with 23 bases between. The V gene's germline CDR1 is MNHNS and CDR2 SASEGT. The length of the CDR3 is 18 residues. The CDR3 spells CASSEKSNPGWVIDTQYF. The CDR3 DNA follows: TGTGCCAGCAGTGAAAAATCGAACCCAGGGTGGGTGATAGATACGCAGTATTTT.

This chain uses TRBV5-1 with TRBJ2-3; D gene ambiguous. Per the germline V gene, CDR1 is SGHRS and CDR2 is YFSETQ. The V end lost 4 bases, the J end lost 2 bases, and 11 bases lay between the germline ends. CDR3 size: 14 residues. CDR3 sequence (DNA): TGCGCCAGCAGCGTCCAGTTGCCCACAGATACGCAGTATTTT. It yields the protein CASSVQLPTDTQYF.

The chain has TRBV27 and TRBJ2-1, with D hard to call. CDR1 MNHEY and CDR2 SMNVEV come from the germline V gene (reference sequence). Trimming pared 3 bases from V and 7 bases from J, leaving 10 bases between. This CDR3 region has 13 residues. This CDR3 reads CASSFSSSNEQFF. CDR3 coding DNA: TGTGCCAGCAGTTTCTCCAGCAGTAATGAGCAGTTCTTC.

About this clone itself: Other nucleotide sequences from this sample produce the same CDR3. The chain links TRBV4-1 to TRBJ2-3, with 10 positions matching TRBD2. With V trimmed by 3 bases and J by 5 bases, 2 bases remained unmatched. The germline V gene encodes CDR1 MGHRA and CDR2 YSYEKL. The CDR3 extends over 14 amino acids. The CDR3 sequence: CASSHRLAGDTQYF. For the CDR3, the DNA is TGCGCCAGCAGCCACCGACTAGCGGGAGATACGCAGTATTTT.

The chain links TRBV7-6 to TRBJ1-5; D gene unclear. The germline V and J ends were trimmed by 2 bases and 5 bases, with 7 bases remaining between them. The CDR3 runs 13 residues. CDR1 is SGHVS, CDR2 FNYEAQ, per germline. The DNA of the CDR3 is TGTGCCAGCAGCTTATCGGTCTATCAGCCCCAGCATTTT. Its translation: CASSLSVYQPQHF.

To note about this clone: This CDR3 is missing its conserved last phenylalanine or tryptophan, likely due to a read error. The rearrangement links TRBV11-1 to TRBJ2-7, with 7 bases that match TRBD2. The CDR3 length is 14 residues. With 2 bases clipped from V and 4 bases from J, the junction kept 5 bases outside the gene matches. Per the germline V gene, CDR1 is SGHAT and CDR2 is FQDESV (reference sequence). The CDR3 DNA follows: TGTGCCAGCAGCTTACGTCTAGCGGATTACGAGCAGTACTCC. Protein: CASSLRLADYEQYS.

The rearrangement links TRBV6-5 to TRBJ2-1; 7 bases are a match to TRBD1. Germline V lookup: CDR1 MNHEY, CDR2 SVGAGI. Trimming cost V 6 bases and J 5 bases; bases outside gene matches: 7. This CDR3 spans 14 amino acids. The CDR3 region is CASRPPGTDNEQFF. Here the CDR3 DNA reads TGTGCCAGCAGACCTCCCGGGACAGACAATGAGCAGTTCTTC.

The chain joins TRBV21-1 to TRBJ2-2; whether TRBD2, the table's D call, matches the DNA was not checked. TRBV21-1 is a recognized pseudogene. The CDR3 is made up of 22 amino acids. As DNA, the CDR3 is TGTGCCAGCAGCTCACCTGTCCCGGGAGGGCCGAATCTATCCGGAAACACCGGGGAGCTGTTTTTT. Protein sequence: CASSSPVPGGPNLSGNTGELFF.

This clone occurred many times. The CDR3 protein is CASSPSPTRGETQYF. For the CDR3, the DNA is TGTGCCAGCTCACCAAGTCCGACTCGAGGGGAGACCCAGTACTTC. This sequence joins TRBV18 and TRBJ2-5; D is perhaps TRBD2 (5 bases). The CDR3 consists of 15 residues. Germline V gives CDR1 KGHSH, CDR2 LQKENI. With 2 bases removed from V and 5 bases from J, the gap between germline ends came to 15 bases.

About this clone itself: Different DNA sequences within this sample yield the same CDR3. This chain connects TRBV5-4 to TRBJ2-7, with TRBD1 matching 7 bases. After removal of 0 bases from V and 2 bases from J, the junction contained 2 bases not matched to a gene. The CDR3 sequence is 14 residues long. Per germline, CDR1 SGHNT and CDR2 YYREEE (reference sequence). DNA of the CDR3: TGTGCCAGCAGCTTGGGACAGGGCCCCTACGAGCAGTACTTC. This encodes CASSLGQGPYEQYF.

This clone was counted a few times. The chain joins TRBV18 to TRBJ2-7; unclear D gene. CDR3 length: 15 amino acids. From germline, CDR1 is KGHSH and CDR2 LQKENI. V lost 1 base and J 6 bases, leaving 16 bases between the germline ends. CDR3 DNA: TGTGCCAGCTCACCACTCACGGGCAAAGTCGGCGAGCAGTACTTC. This codes for CASSPLTGKVGEQYF. Using reference TRBV18 and TRBJ2-7 for the parts outside the CDR3, the full variable domain is NAGVMQNPRHLVRRRGQEARLRCSPMKGHSHVYWYRQLPEEGLKFMVYLQKENIIDESGMPKERFSAEFPKEGPSILRIQQVVRGDSAAYFCASSPLTGKVGEQYFGPGTRLTVT.

This clone was counted a single time. This rearrangement joins TRBV29-1 to TRBJ2-7; 9 nucleotides agree with TRBD1. V gave up 6 bases and J gave up 6 bases; unmatched junction bases: 12. The CDR3 is made up of 14 amino acids. CDR1 is SQVTM and CDR2 is ANQGSEA in the germline V gene. The CDR3 here is CSVGRDRVPSEQYF. Here the CDR3 DNA reads TGCAGCGTAGGCCGGGACAGGGTCCCATCCGAGCAGTACTTC.

The gene calls are TRBV2 and TRBJ2-2; tentative D call: TRBD2 (5 bases). The CDR3 spans 13 residues. Germline CDR1 reads SNHLY; CDR2 reads FYNNEI. V dropped 8 bases and J dropped 6 bases, with 13 bases sitting between them. DNA for the CDR3: TGTGCCAGCGGGAGCGACGTCGCCGGGGAGCTGTTTTTT. Translating gives CASGSDVAGELFF.

V usage is TRBV28 and J usage is TRBJ2-2; TRBD2 matches at 8 bases. This CDR3 contains 17 residues. V shed 2 bases, J shed 6 bases, and the junction held 11 bases outside the gene matches. Germline V lookup: CDR1 MDHEN, CDR2 SYDVKM. The CDR3 DNA reads TGTGCCAGCAGTTTACCCCGATTTAGCGGGAATGCCGGGGAGCTGTTTTTT. This codes for CASSLPRFSGNAGELFF.

V is TRBV6-5 and J is TRBJ1-1; a possible D gene is TRBD1 (5 bases). CDR3 length: 12 amino acids. Germline CDR1 reads MNHEY; CDR2 reads SVGAGI. Trimming pared 6 bases from V and 7 bases from J, leaving 12 bases between. CDR3: CASRQDRSEAFF. CDR3 in DNA: TGTGCCAGCAGACAAGACAGAAGTGAAGCTTTCTTT.

The chain recombines TRBV20-1 with TRBJ2-4; D not certain. The germline V and J ends were trimmed by 4 bases and 8 bases, with 6 bases remaining between them. This CDR3 has 10 amino acids. Looked up from germline, CDR1 is DFQATT and CDR2 is SNEGSKA (reference sequence). CDR3 loop: CSATRDIQYF. As DNA, the CDR3 is TGCAGTGCTACCCGTGACATTCAGTACTTC.

The V and J genes are TRBV7-3 and TRBJ2-5; 14 positions agree with TRBD2. The CDR3 has 18 amino acids. The ends lost 5 bases at V and 0 bases at J; junction bases unmatched: 8. Germline lookup yields CDR1 SGHTA and CDR2 FQGTGA. The CDR3 region is CASSLGTSGSRNQETQYF. In DNA form, the CDR3 reads TGTGCCAGCAGCCTCGGGACTAGCGGGAGCAGGAACCAAGAGACCCAGTACTTC.